The 8 T cell receptor beta chains reported below all come from one sample, sequenced in a study of OX40 agonist ivuxolimab in advanced cancers. The repertoire was sequenced with immunoSEQ multiplex PCR; TCRdb's copy has only in-frame clones and lacks some. Altogether around 40,000 clones are present, around three quarters being singletons, with the ten largest covering around 25%. The sample here was CD4+ or CD8+ T cells sorted from blood, taken in a trial of the OX40 agonist ivuxolimab. These receptors originate from an adult with an advanced solid tumor such as melanoma, head and neck, liver or kidney cancer.

This clone was detected a few times. CDR3 DNA: TGCGCCAGCAGCTGGGACAGGGGAGAGTCACCCCTCCACTTT. Translating it yields CASSWDRGESPLHF. V gene TRBV5-1 combines with J gene TRBJ1-6; TRBD1 agrees at 10 bases. V dropped 3 bases and J dropped 10; count of bases not matched to a gene: 4. Germline CDR1 reads SGHRS; CDR2 reads YFSETQ. The CDR3 has 14 residues.

The rearrangement joins TRBV19 to TRBJ1-2, with TRBD1 matching 7 bases. Germline-derived CDR1 and CDR2 are LNHDA and SQIVND (reference sequence). The CDR3 covers 13 residues. V was clipped by 10 bases and J by 2 bases; unmatched bases: 7. CDR3 sequence (DNA): TGTGCCACCACCGACAGGGTAAACTATGGCTACACCTTC. Translation: CATTDRVNYGYTF.

This clone has a handful of counts. The chain links TRBV19 to TRBJ1-5; D ambiguous. This CDR3 is 12 amino acids long. Germline V gene data show CDR1 as LNHDA and CDR2 as SQIVND (reference sequence). With 8 bases removed from V and 7 bases from J, the gap between germline ends came to 12 bases. This CDR3 is CASAPAFQPQHF. The CDR3 nucleotides read TGTGCCAGTGCCCCGGCATTCCAGCCCCAGCATTTT.

CDR3 sequence reads: CASRSEFTDTQYF. Here the CDR3 DNA reads TGTGCCAGCAGGTCGGAGTTCACAGATACGCAGTATTTT. The chain employs TRBV6-5 and TRBJ2-3; D is ambiguous. Trimming took 6 bases from V and 2 from J, leaving 9 bases between them. This CDR3 contains 13 residues. Germline loops: CDR1 MNHEY, CDR2 SVGAGI.

There are a few counts of this clone. The V call is TRBV2, the J call TRBJ2-7, with TRBD1 matching over 9 bases. The germline gives CDR1 SNHLY, CDR2 FYNNEI. This CDR3 comprises 14 residues. J gave up 2 bases and V 9 bases, and 8 bases lay outside the gene matches. CDR3 nucleotides: TGTGCCAGGGCGACCGGGACAGGGACCTACGAGCAGTACTTC. Residues: CARATGTGTYEQYF.

This chain links TRBV9 with TRBJ1-3; D gene unclear. This CDR3 has 15 residues. Per germline, CDR1 SGDLS and CDR2 YYNGEE. Trimming left V 1 base short and J 0 bases short, with 8 bases between. Here the CDR3 reads CASSVIPDSGNTIYF. CDR3 DNA sequence: TGTGCCAGCAGCGTAATTCCAGACTCTGGAAACACCATATATTTT.

The chain uses TRBV6-1 and TRBJ1-2; 7 nucleotides line up with TRBD1. The CDR3 consists of 14 residues. The V and J ends lost 1 base and 5 bases, in that order; junction bases with no gene match: 4. Germline V gives CDR1 MNHNS, CDR2 SASEGT. In DNA, the CDR3 is TGTGCCAGCAGTGAAGGGACAGGAAATTATGGCTACACCTTC. Translating gives CASSEGTGNYGYTF.

This clone was detected only once. The chain carries TRBV11-3 and TRBJ2-3, with D unclear. The CDR3 sequence is 12 residues long. Looked up from germline, CDR1 is SGHNT and CDR2 is YENEEA. Trimming pared 0 bases from V and 8 bases from J, leaving 6 bases between. This chain's CDR3 is CASSLEAGTQYF. Here the CDR3 DNA reads TGTGCCAGCAGCTTAGAAGCCGGTACGCAGTATTTT.